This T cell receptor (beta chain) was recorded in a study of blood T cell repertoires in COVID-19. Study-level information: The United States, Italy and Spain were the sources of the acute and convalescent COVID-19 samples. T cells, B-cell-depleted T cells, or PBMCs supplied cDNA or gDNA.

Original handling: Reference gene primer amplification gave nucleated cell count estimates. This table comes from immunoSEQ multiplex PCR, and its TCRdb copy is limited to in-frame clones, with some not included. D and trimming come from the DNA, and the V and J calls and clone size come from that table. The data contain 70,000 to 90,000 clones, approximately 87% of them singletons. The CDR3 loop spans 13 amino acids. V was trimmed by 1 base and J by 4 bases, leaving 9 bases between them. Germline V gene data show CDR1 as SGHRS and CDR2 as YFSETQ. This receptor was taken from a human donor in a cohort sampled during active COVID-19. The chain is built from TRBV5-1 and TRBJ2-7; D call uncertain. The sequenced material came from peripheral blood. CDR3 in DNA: TGCGCCAGCAGCTTGATGGGCGAGTACGAGCAGTACTTC. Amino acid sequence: CASSLMGEYEQYF.